The entry that follows covers one TCR beta chain sequence. V trimming: 4 bases; J trimming: 6 bases; junction bases outside the gene matches: 7. Germline CDR1 reads ENHRY; CDR2 reads SYGVKD. This CDR3 is built from 15 residues. The sample is drawn from a study of blood T cell repertoires in COVID-19. As processed by the authors: Nucleated cell counts were estimated from reference gene primer amplification. The data were produced by immunoSEQ multiplex PCR, yet TCRdb's version contains in-frame clones alone and is incomplete. V and J calls and clone size are copied from that table; D and trimming were computed from the DNA. This table holds about 210,000 clones, roughly 88% found once.

The sequenced sample consisted of peripheral blood. The origin of this receptor is a man aged 40-55 years who had recovered from COVID-19. V usage is TRBV10-3 and J usage is TRBJ2-3; 10 bases agree with TRBD2. CDR3 sequence reads: CAISGSGRALDTQYF. CDR3 DNA: TGTGCCATCAGTGGGAGCGGGAGGGCCTTGGATACGCAGTATTTT.